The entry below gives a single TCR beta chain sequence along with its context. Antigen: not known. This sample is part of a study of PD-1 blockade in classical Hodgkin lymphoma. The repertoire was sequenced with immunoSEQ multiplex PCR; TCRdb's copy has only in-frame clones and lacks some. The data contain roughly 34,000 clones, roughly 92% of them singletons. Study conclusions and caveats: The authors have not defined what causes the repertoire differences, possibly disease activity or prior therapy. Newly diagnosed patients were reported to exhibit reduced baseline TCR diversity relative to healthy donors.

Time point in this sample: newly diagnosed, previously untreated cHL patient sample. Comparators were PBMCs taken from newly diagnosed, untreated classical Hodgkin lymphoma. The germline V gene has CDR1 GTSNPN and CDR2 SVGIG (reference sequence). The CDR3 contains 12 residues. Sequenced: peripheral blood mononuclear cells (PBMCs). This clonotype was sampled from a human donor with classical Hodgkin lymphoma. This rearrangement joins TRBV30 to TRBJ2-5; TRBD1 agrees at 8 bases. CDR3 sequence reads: CAYGQGGETQYF. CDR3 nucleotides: TGTGCTTATGGACAGGGAGGAGAGACCCAGTACTTC.